A selection of T cell receptor beta chains follows, all from one sample in a study of shared clonotypes between healthy human individuals. This table comes from immunoSEQ multiplex PCR, and its TCRdb copy is limited to in-frame clones, with some not included. The profile shows nearly 750,000 clones, around 77% of them singletons. The specimen sequenced was memory CD4+ T cells sorted from blood. These receptors were collected from a woman under 40 in good health. Both conserved end residues are part of each CDR3. D genes are given only for firm matches. Clone sizes are given selectively: once, few, many, or a class where the clone is expanded.

>TRBV5-8|.|14|TRBJ2-6|.
CASSPASGANVLTF
TGTGCCAGCAGCCCCGCCTCTGGGGCCAACGTCCTGACTTTC
>TRBV4-1|.|15|TRBJ2-7|TRBD2
CASSRGLAENYEQYF
TGCGCCAGCAGCCGTGGACTAGCAGAAAACTACGAGCAGTACTTC
>TRBV5-1|many|15|TRBJ2-7|TRBD1
CASSSWTGGSYEQYF
TGCGCCAGCAGCTCTTGGACAGGGGGCTCCTACGAGCAGTACTTC
>TRBV28|.|14|TRBJ2-5|.
CASSRPGTTETQYF
TGTGCCAGCAGCCGCCCCGGGACGACAGAGACCCAGTACTTC
>TRBV7-3|once|15|TRBJ1-5|.
CASSLIRASNQPQHF
TGTGCCAGCAGCTTAATTCGGGCCAGCAATCAGCCCCAGCATTTT
>TRBV4-2|.|16|TRBJ2-5|TRBD2
CASSHTTSGNVETQYF
TGTGCCAGCAGCCATACCACTAGCGGGAATGTAGAGACCCAGTACTTC
>TRBV27|.|12|TRBJ2-3|.
CASSSNTDTQYF
TGTGCCAGCAGTTCCAACACAGATACGCAGTATTTT
>TRBV7-9|.|14|TRBJ2-2|.
CASSLGRGPGELFF
TGTGCCAGCAGCTTAGGCAGGGGACCCGGGGAGCTGTTTTTT
>TRBV18|.|15|TRBJ2-1|TRBD2
CASSPFGTTYNEQFF
TGTGCCAGCTCACCTTTCGGGACTACCTACAATGAGCAGTTCTTC
>TRBV5-1|.|14|TRBJ2-1|.
CASSPGRSYNEQFF
TGCGCCAGCAGCCCGGGACGCTCCTACAATGAGCAGTTCTTC
>TRBV7-9|.|13|TRBJ1-1|.
CASSFAGNTEAFF
TGTGCCAGCAGCTTTGCCGGGAACACTGAAGCTTTCTTT
>TRBV19|.|14|TRBJ1-3|TRBD1
CASSPDRVGNTIYF
TGTGCCAGTAGCCCGGACAGGGTTGGAAACACCATATATTTT
>TRBV2|.|14|TRBJ2-1|TRBD2
CASSLQGTRGEQFF
TGTGCCAGCAGCCTACAAGGGACTAGGGGAGAGCAGTTCTTC
>TRBV27|few|14|TRBJ2-1|.
CASRMFADINEQFF
TGTGCCAGCCGAATGTTCGCCGACATAAATGAGCAGTTCTTC
>TRBV5-8|.|17|TRBJ1-3|TRBD1
CASGDYGQAVSGNTIYF
TGTGCCAGCGGCGACTACGGACAGGCCGTCTCTGGAAACACCATATATTTT
>TRBV30|once|13|TRBJ1-1|.
CAWARGQDTEAFF
TGTGCCTGGGCCCGGGGGCAGGACACTGAAGCTTTCTTT
>TRBV29-1|.|13|TRBJ1-1|.
CSVVGHQNTEAFF
TGCAGCGTTGTGGGACACCAGAACACTGAAGCTTTCTTT
>TRBV27|.|16|TRBJ2-1|.
CASSSLYGKVDNEQFF
TGTGCCAGCAGTTCCCTCTACGGGAAGGTAGACAATGAGCAGTTCTTC
>TRBV29-1|.|14|TRBJ2-7|.
CSVEDSGAPDEQYF
TGCAGCGTCGAGGACAGTGGGGCTCCGGACGAGCAGTACTTC
>TRBV25-1|.|17|TRBJ2-5|.
CASSELTRTEEEETQYF
TGTGCCAGCAGTGAATTGACGAGGACTGAGGAGGAAGAGACCCAGTACTTC
>TRBV5-5|.|19|TRBJ2-3|TRBD2
CASSLEGLAGGRSTDTQYF
TGTGCCAGCAGCTTGGAAGGACTAGCGGGAGGACGATCCACAGATACGCAGTATTTT
>TRBV11-3|few|15|TRBJ2-2|.
CASSLGTQATGELFF
TGTGCCAGCAGCTTAGGGACTCAAGCCACCGGGGAGCTGTTTTTT
>TRBV10-3|few|13|TRBJ1-5|.
CAISGGGDQPQHF
TGTGCCATCAGTGGGGGTGGGGATCAGCCCCAGCATTTT
>TRBV28|.|14|TRBJ2-7|.
CASSLVRRNYEQYF
TGTGCCAGCAGTTTGGTCCGGAGGAACTACGAGCAGTACTTC
>TRBV5-1|.|14|TRBJ2-7|.
CASRIGRETDEQYF
TGCGCCAGCAGAATCGGACGGGAGACCGACGAGCAGTACTTC
>TRBV18|.|18|TRBJ2-3|TRBD2
CASSPYGTSGYSTDTQYF
TGTGCCAGCTCACCATACGGGACTAGCGGATATAGCACAGATACGCAGTATTTT